Each of the 15 T cell receptor beta chains below was sequenced from the same sample in a study of blood T cell repertoires in COVID-19. Profiled with immunoSEQ multiplex PCR; TCRdb holds only in-frame clones, not every one. The sample shows some 200,000 clones, roughly 81% of them seen only once. The sequencing sample was made of peripheral blood. These receptors originate from a man aged 45-60 years who had recovered from COVID-19.

The J gene is TRBJ2-2, the V gene TRBV5-1, with a weak D call TRBD1 (5 bases). The CDR3 length is 16 residues. V was clipped by 6 bases and J by 3 bases, with 18 bases between them. Germline V CDR1 and CDR2: SGHRS, YFSETQ. CDR3 coding DNA: TGCGCCAGCACCCCAGGGCTGGTTCAGGACACCGGGGAGCTGTTTTTT. Translation: CASTPGLVQDTGELFF.

The chain links TRBV18 to TRBJ2-7, with TRBD1 matching over 7 bases. The CDR3 has 15 residues. CDR1 KGHSH and CDR2 LQKENI come from the germline V gene. V shed 3 bases and J 6 bases; nucleotides not matched to a gene: 11. CDR3 coding DNA: TGTGCCAGCTCACCTTCCTCGAGACAGGGACGCGAGCAGTACTTC. It is translated as CASSPSSRQGREQYF.

The V gene is TRBV6-6, the J gene TRBJ2-2; D is unresolved. Per the germline V gene, CDR1 is MNHNY and CDR2 is SVGAGI (reference sequence). There are 16 residues in the CDR3. Trimming removed 4 bases at V and 3 bases at J, with 15 bases between. CDR3: CASSSLGVTYTGELFF. In nucleotides, the CDR3 is TGTGCCAGCAGTTCCCTAGGAGTAACCTACACCGGGGAGCTGTTTTTT.

This CDR3 is CATSDIQDQPQHF. The DNA of the CDR3 is TGTGCCACCAGTGATATACAGGATCAGCCCCAGCATTTT. This chain links TRBV24-1 with TRBJ1-5; perhaps TRBD1 as D (5 bases). Germline lookup yields CDR1 KGHDR and CDR2 SFDVKD. The CDR3 covers 13 residues. V lost 3 bases and J lost 5, with 7 bases in between.

The rearrangement links TRBV11-1 to TRBJ2-1; 9 bases align to TRBD2. CDR3 length: 16 residues. Germline assignment: CDR1 SGHAT and CDR2 FQDESV (reference sequence). V lost 4 bases, J lost 9 bases, and 13 bases stayed unmatched. The CDR3 loop is CASSSVAGASGGEQFF. The CDR3 DNA reads TGTGCCAGCAGCTCTGTAGCGGGAGCTTCCGGGGGTGAGCAGTTCTTC.

The J gene is TRBJ1-1, the V gene TRBV5-1; D perhaps matches TRBD1 (5 bases). Trimming removed 0 bases from V and 2 bases from J, with 14 bases in between. Germline V lookup: CDR1 SGHRS, CDR2 YFSETQ. The CDR3 runs 16 residues. The CDR3 nucleotides are TGCGCCAGCAGCTTGGCTCATGGTGGGGCCAACACTGAAGCTTTCTTT. Translating it yields CASSLAHGGANTEAFF. Based on the CDR3 plus reference TRBV5-1 and TRBJ1-1, the full variable domain is KAGVTQTPRYLIKTRGQQVTLSCSPISGHRSVSWYQQTPGQGLQFLFEYFSETQRNKGNFPGRFSGRQFSNSRSEMNVSTLELGDSALYLCASSLAHGGANTEAFFGQGTRLTVV.

The chain has TRBV29-1 and TRBJ2-1; 7 positions agree with TRBD2. The length of the CDR3 is 17 residues. The V gene end was trimmed by 5 bases and the J gene end by 4 bases; junction bases not matched to a gene: 17. Germline CDR1 and CDR2: SQVTM and ANQGSEA. The CDR3 bases are TGCAGCGTTCCCCCCTTGGGGAGCGGGAATGAGTACAATGAGCAGTTCTTC. It yields the protein CSVPPLGSGNEYNEQFF.

J is TRBJ1-5 and V is TRBV12-3 or TRBV12-4; D is ambiguous. Deletions cut 6 bases from V and 0 bases from J, with 3 bases between. The CDR3 has 12 residues. Written as DNA, the CDR3 is TGTGCCAGCAGCATTAGCAATCAGCCCCAGCATTTT. This sequence encodes CASSISNQPQHF.

This clone appeared a single time. In nucleotides, the CDR3 is TGTGCCAGCAGCGTAGGGGCAGGGGAACTCCCGACGAACACCGGGGAGCTGTTTTTT. It is translated as CASSVGAGELPTNTGELFF. The chain couples TRBV9 to TRBJ2-2; tentative D call: TRBD1 (6 bases). This CDR3 region has 19 residues. Germline V gives CDR1 SGDLS, CDR2 YYNGEE. V lost 0 bases, J lost 0 bases, and 18 bases lay in between.

This chain joins TRBV28 and TRBJ2-7; 10 nucleotides match TRBD1. The CDR3 has 15 residues. Germline lookup yields CDR1 MDHEN and CDR2 SYDVKM. V shed 5 bases, J shed 2 bases, and the junction held 6 bases outside the gene matches. The CDR3 loop is CASSRQGAGAYEQYF. The CDR3 region has the DNA TGTGCCAGCAGTCGACAGGGGGCCGGGGCCTACGAGCAGTACTTC.

V usage is TRBV5-1 and J usage is TRBJ1-4, with TRBD1 identical over 7 bases. The CDR3 has 15 amino acids. In germline, CDR1 is SGHRS, CDR2 YFSETQ. V lost 3 bases, J lost 7 bases, and 9 bases stayed unmatched. Here the CDR3 DNA reads TGCGCCAGCAGCTCCCGAGGGGGCGCGGCTGAAAAACTGTTTTTT. As protein: CASSSRGGAAEKLFF.

The chain links TRBV23-1 to TRBJ2-2; D not certain. TRBV23-1 is recorded as an ORF, its role being uncertain. V was clipped by 2 bases and J by 5 bases, with 12 bases between them. CDR3 size: 15 residues. CDR3 residues: CASSQDTTITGELFF. In DNA form, the CDR3 reads TGCGCCAGCAGTCAAGATACAACGATAACCGGGGAGCTGTTTTTT.

The rearrangement links TRBV9 to TRBJ2-4, with D maybe TRBD2 (6 bases). Between the trimmed V and J ends, which lost 0 bases and 0 bases, there was a span of 10 bases. The CDR3 runs 16 residues. The germline V gene has CDR1 SGDLS and CDR2 YYNGEE. This CDR3 reads CASSVVSGLAKNIQYF. The CDR3 nucleotides read TGTGCCAGCAGCGTAGTTAGCGGCCTAGCCAAAAACATTCAGTACTTC.

This clone was detected a few times. The chain links TRBV27 to TRBJ1-6, with D unclear. V was trimmed by 5 bases and J by 8 bases, leaving 10 bases between them. The length of the CDR3 is 13 residues. Germline values: CDR1 MNHEY, CDR2 SMNVEV (reference sequence). Here the CDR3 DNA reads TGTGCCAGCAGTACCCGACAAGATTCACCCCTCCACTTT. Its translation: CASSTRQDSPLHF.

This clone was counted a few times. This chain uses TRBV18 with TRBJ1-6; TRBD1 matches at 8 bases. CDR1 KGHSH and CDR2 LQKENI come from the germline V gene. This CDR3 spans 15 amino acids. J was trimmed by 5 bases and V by 3 bases; bases with no gene match: 3. CDR3 sequence (DNA): TGTGCCAGCTCACCCGACAGGGGCAATAATTCACCCCTCCACTTT. It is translated as CASSPDRGNNSPLHF.